This T cell receptor beta chain was sequenced for a study of T-cell reconstitution after alpha-beta-depleted transplantation in children. Germline CDR1 reads MNHNS; CDR2 reads SASEGT. This CDR3 has 15 amino acids. V lost 0 bases to trimming and J lost 4 bases, with 12 bases between them. Library preparation (for TCRbeta) was performed with unique molecular identifiers. TCRdb fed the PCR reads into MiXCR, producing one record per CDR3 protein. The sample consists of some 840,000 distinct CDR3 sequences, about 15% of them appearing once. This clonotype was seen only a few times. Sample: PBMCs, mostly from graft donor cells, taken 360 days after TCRalphabeta/CD19-depleted stem cell transplant. V usage is TRBV6-1 and J usage is TRBJ2-5; D may be TRBD2 (5 bases). This receptor was identified in a male patient younger than 18 who had a stem cell transplant for acute lymphoblastic leukemia, so the T cells may come from the graft donor. The CDR3 loop reads CASSEAGGTRETQYF. The DNA of the CDR3 is TGTGCCAGCAGTGAAGCGGGCGGCACTAGAGAGACCCAGTACTTC.